This T cell receptor beta chain was captured in a study of T-cell memory formation after mild COVID-19. Only one count was recorded for this clonotype. MiXCR, applied by TCRdb to the 5' RACE reads, yields one record per CDR3 protein. The sample includes roughly 340,000 distinct CDR3 sequences, roughly 19% of them seen just once. Sequenced material: PBMCs or a T cell subset sorted from them (not recorded which). This sequence was found in a man aged 18 to 30 who had mild COVID-19 (a few samples of this study predate the infection). Cell type and time point are not known.

The CDR3 DNA reads as TGTGCCAGCAGTAAGACAGGGCTCGAGCAGTACGTC. Translating gives CASSKTGLEQYV. The chain has TRBV2 and TRBJ2-7; 7 nucleotides line up with TRBD1. This CDR3 spans 12 amino acids. Unmatched junction bases numbered 4, after V lost 5 bases and J lost 6 bases. Germline V gene data show CDR1 as SNHLY and CDR2 as FYNNEI.